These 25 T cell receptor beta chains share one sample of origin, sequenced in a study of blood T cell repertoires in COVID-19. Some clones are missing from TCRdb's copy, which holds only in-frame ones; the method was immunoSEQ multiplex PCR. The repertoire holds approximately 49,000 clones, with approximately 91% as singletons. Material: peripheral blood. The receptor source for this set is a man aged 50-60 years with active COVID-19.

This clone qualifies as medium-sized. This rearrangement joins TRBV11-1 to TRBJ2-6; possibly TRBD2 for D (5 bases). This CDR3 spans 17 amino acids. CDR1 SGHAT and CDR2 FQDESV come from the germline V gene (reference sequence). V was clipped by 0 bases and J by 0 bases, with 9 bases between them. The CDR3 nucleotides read TGTGCCAGCAGCTTAGCGGGAACTAGCTCTGGGGCCAACGTCCTGACTTTC. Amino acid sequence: CASSLAGTSSGANVLTF.

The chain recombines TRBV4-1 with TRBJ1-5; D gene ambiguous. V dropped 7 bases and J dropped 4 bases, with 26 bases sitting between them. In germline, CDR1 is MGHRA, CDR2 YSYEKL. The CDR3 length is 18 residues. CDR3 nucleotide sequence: TGCGCCAGCAAATTATCCAGCGAGATAATCCGCAAGAATCAGCCCCAGCATTTT. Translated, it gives CASKLSSEIIRKNQPQHF.

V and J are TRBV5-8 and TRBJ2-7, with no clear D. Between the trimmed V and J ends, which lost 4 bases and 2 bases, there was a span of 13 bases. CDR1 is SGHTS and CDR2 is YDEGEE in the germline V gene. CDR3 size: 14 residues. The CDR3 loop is CASSPGSYTYEQYF. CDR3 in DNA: TGTGCCAGCAGCCCCGGGTCATATACCTACGAGCAGTACTTC.

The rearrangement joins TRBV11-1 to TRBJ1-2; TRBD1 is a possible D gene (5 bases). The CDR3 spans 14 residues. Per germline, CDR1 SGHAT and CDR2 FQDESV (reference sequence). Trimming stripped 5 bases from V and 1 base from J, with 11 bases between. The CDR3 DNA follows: TGTGCCAGCAGCCCAGGGCAGGGTAACTATGGCTACACCTTC. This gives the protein CASSPGQGNYGYTF.

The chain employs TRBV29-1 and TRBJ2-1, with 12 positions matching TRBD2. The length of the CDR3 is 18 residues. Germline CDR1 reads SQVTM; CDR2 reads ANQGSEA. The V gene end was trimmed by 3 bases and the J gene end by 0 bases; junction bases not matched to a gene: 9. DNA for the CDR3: TGCAGCGTTGAGAGACTAGCGGGGGTCGGAAGCTCCTACAATGAGCAGTTCTTC. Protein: CSVERLAGVGSSYNEQFF.

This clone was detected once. DNA of the CDR3: TGCAGCGTTGGGAACAGGGGTATTGAAAAACTGTTTTTT. Its protein is CSVGNRGIEKLFF. The chain is built from TRBV29-1 and TRBJ1-4, with TRBD1 matching 7 bases. Per the germline V gene, CDR1 is SQVTM and CDR2 is ANQGSEA. Germline trimming cut 4 bases from V and 7 bases from J; bases unmatched to any gene: 6. This CDR3 is 13 amino acids long.

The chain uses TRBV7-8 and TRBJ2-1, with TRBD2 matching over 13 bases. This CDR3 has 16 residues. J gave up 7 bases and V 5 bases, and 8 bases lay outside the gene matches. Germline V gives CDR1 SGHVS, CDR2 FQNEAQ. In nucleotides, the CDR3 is TGTGCCAGCAGCCGTTCCGGGACTAGCGGGATTAATGAGCAGTTCTTC. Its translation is CASSRSGTSGINEQFF.

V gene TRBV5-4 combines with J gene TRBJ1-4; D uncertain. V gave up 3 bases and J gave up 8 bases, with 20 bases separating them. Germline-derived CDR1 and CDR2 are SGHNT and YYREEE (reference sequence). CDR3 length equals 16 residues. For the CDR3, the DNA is TGTGCCAGCAGCTCCACATACAGTCAAGGTCGGGAAAAACTGTTTTTT. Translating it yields CASSSTYSQGREKLFF.

CDR3 in DNA: TGTGCCAGCAGCCCTCCCGCGGGAAGGGTGCAGTTCTTC. This encodes CASSPPAGRVQFF. V gene TRBV12-3 or TRBV12-4 combines with J gene TRBJ2-1, with D possibly matching TRBD2 (6 bases). The CDR3 has 13 residues. Trimming took 6 bases from V and 12 from J, leaving 18 bases between them.

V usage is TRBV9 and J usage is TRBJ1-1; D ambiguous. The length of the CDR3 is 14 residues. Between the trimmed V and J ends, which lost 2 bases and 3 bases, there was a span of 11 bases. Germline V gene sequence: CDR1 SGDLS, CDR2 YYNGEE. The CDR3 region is CASSVLAGDTEAFF. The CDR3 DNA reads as TGTGCCAGCAGCGTCTTAGCCGGAGACACTGAAGCTTTCTTT.

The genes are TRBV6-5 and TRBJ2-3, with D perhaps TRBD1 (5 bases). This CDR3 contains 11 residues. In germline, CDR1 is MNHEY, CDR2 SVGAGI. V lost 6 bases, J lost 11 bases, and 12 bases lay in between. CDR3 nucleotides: TGTGCCAGCAGACAAAGACAGAAGCAGTATTTT. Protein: CASRQRQKQYF.

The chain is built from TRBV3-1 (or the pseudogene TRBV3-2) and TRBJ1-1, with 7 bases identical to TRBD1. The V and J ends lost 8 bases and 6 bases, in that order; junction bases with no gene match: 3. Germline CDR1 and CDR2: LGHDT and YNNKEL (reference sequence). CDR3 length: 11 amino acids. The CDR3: CASGRGAEAFF. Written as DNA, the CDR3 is TGTGCCAGCGGCAGGGGGGCTGAAGCTTTCTTT.

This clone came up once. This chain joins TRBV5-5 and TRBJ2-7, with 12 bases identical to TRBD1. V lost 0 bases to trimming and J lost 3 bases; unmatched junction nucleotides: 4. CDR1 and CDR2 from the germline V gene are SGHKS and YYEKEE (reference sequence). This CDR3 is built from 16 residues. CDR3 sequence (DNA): TGTGCCAGCAGCTTGGTCGGGACAGGGGGCGTCTACGAGCAGTACTTC. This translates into CASSLVGTGGVYEQYF.

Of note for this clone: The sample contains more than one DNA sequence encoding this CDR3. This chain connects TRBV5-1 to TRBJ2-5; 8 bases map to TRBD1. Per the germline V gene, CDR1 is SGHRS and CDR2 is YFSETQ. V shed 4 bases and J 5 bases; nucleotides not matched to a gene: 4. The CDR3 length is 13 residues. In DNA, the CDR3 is TGCGCCAGCAGCCCGGACAGGGTTGAGACCCAGTACTTC. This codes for CASSPDRVETQYF. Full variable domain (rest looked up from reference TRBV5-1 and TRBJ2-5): KAGVTQTPRYLIKTRGQQVTLSCSPISGHRSVSWYQQTPGQGLQFLFEYFSETQRNKGNFPGRFSGRQFSNSRSEMNVSTLELGDSALYLCASSPDRVETQYFGPGTRLLVL.

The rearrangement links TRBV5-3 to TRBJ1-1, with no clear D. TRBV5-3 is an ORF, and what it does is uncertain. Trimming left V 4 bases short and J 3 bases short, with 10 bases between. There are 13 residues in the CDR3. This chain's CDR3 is CARSRETDTEAFF. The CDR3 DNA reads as TGTGCCAGAAGCCGCGAAACGGACACTGAAGCTTTCTTT.

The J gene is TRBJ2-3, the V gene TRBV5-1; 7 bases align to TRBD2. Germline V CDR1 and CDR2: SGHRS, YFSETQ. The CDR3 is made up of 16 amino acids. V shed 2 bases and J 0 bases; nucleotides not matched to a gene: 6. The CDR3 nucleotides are TGCGCCAGCAGCTTAACGACGGGAGGAAGCACAGATACGCAGTATTTT. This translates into CASSLTTGGSTDTQYF.

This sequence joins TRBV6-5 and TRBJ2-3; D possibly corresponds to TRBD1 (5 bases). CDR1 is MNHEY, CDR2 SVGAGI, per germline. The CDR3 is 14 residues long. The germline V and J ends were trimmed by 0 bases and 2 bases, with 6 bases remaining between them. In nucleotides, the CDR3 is TGTGCCAGCAGTTACTCGACAGCCACAGATACGCAGTATTTT. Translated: CASSYSTATDTQYF.

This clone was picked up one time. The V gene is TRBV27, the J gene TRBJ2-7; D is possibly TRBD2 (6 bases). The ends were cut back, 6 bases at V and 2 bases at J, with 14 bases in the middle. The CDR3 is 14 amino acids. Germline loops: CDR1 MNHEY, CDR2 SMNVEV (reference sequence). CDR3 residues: CASSPGSGTYEQYV. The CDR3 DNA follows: TGTGCCAGCAGCCCCGGTAGCGGCACCTACGAGCAGTACGTC.

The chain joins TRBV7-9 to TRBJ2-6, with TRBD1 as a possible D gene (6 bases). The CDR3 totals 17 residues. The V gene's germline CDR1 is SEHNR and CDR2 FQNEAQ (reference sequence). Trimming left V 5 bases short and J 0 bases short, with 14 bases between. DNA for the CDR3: TGTGCCAGCAGCCCGCGGACAGTTTCCTCTGGGGCCAACGTCCTGACTTTC. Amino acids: CASSPRTVSSGANVLTF.

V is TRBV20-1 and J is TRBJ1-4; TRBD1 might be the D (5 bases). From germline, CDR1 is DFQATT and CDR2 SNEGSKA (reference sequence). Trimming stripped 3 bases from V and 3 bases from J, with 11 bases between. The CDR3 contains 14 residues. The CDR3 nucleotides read TGCAGTGCTAGTCGGGGGGAGGCTAATGAAAAACTGTTTTTT. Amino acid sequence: CSASRGEANEKLFF.

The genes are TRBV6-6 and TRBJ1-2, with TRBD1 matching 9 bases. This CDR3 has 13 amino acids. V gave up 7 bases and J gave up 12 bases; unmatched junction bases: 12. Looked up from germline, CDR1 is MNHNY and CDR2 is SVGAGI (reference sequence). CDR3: CASKVRGTGQDTF. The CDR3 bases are TGTGCCAGCAAAGTACGCGGGACAGGGCAAGACACCTTC.

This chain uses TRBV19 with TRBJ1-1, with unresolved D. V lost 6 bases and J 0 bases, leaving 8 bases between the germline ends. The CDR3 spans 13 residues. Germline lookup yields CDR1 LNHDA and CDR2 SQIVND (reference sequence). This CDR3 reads CASRREMNTEAFF. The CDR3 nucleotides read TGTGCCAGTAGGAGGGAAATGAACACTGAAGCTTTCTTT. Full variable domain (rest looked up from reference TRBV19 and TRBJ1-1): DGGITQSPKYLFRKEGQNVTLSCEQNLNHDAMYWYRQDPGQGLRLIYYSQIVNDFQKGDIAEGYSVSREKKESFPLTVTSAQKNPTAFYLCASRREMNTEAFFGQGTRLTVV.

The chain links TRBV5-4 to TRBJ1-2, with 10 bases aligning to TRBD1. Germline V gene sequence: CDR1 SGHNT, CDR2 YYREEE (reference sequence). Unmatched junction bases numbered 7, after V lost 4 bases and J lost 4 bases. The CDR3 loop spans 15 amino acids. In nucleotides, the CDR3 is TGTGCCAGCAGCGTTCCGGGACAGGGGTTCTATGGCTACACCTTC. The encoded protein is CASSVPGQGFYGYTF.

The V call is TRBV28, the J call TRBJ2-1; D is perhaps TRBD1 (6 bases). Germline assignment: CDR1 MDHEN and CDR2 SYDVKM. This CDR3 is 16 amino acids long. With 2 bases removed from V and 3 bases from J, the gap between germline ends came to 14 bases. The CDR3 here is CASSLHSQGIYNEQFF. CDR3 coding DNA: TGTGCCAGCAGTTTACATAGTCAGGGGATCTACAATGAGCAGTTCTTC.

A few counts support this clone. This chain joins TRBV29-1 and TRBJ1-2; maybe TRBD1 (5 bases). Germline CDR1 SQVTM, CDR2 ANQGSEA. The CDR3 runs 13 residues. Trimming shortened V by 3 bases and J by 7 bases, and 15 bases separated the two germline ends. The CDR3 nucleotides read TGCAGCGTTGATGGAGGGGACGGTGGTGGCTACACCTTC. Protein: CSVDGGDGGGYTF.